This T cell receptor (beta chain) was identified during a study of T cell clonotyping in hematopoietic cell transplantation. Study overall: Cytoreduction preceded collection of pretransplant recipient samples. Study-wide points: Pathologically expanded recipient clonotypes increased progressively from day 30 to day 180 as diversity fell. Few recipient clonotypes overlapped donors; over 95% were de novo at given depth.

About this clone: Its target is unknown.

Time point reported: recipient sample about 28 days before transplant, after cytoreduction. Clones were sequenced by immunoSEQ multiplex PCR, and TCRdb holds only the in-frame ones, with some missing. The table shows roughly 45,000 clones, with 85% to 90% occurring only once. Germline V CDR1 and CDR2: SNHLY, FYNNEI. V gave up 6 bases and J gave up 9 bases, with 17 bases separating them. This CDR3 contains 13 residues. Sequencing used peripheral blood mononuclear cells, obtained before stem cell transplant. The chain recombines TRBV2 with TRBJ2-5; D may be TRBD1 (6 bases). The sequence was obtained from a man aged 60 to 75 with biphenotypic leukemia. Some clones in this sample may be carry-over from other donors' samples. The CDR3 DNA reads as TGTGCCAGCAGCAACAGGGACCCTTTTCCCCAGTACTTC. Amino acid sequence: CASSNRDPFPQYF.